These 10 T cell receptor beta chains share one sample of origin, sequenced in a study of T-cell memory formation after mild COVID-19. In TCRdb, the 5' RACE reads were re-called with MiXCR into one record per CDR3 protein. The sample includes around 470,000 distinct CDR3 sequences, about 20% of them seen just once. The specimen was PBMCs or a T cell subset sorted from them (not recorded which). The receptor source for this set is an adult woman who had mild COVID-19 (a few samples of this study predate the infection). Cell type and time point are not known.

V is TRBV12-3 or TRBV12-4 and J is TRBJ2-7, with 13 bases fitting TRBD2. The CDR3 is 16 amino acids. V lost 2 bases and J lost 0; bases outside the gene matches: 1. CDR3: CASSLWTSGSSYEQYF. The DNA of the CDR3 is TGTGCCAGCAGTTTATGGACTAGCGGGAGCTCCTACGAGCAGTACTTC.

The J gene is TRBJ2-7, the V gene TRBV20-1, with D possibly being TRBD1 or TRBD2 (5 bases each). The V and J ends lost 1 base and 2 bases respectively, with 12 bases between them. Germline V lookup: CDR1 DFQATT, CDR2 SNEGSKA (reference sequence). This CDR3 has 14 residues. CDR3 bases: TGCAGTGCTAGAGTTGAGCGAGGGGCCTACGAGCAGTACTTC. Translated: CSARVERGAYEQYF.

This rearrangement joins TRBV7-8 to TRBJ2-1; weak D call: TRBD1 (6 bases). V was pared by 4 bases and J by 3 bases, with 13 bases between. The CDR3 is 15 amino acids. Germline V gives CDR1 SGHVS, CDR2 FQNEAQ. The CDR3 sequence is CASSSSGTRYNEQFF. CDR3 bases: TGTGCCAGCAGCTCCTCCGGGACACGCTACAATGAGCAGTTCTTC.

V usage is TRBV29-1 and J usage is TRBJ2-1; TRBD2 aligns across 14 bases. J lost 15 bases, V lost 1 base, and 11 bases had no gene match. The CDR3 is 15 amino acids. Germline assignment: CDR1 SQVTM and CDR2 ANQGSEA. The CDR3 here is CSVEVTTSGRAVPFF. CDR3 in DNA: TGCAGCGTTGAAGTTACGACTAGCGGGAGGGCCGTCCCGTTCTTC.

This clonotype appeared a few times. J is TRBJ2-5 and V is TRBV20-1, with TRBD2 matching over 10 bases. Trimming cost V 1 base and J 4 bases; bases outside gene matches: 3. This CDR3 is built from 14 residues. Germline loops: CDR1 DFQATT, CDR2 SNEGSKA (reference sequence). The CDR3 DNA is TGCAGTGCTAGAGGACTAGCGGGTAGAGAGACCCAGTACTTC. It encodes CSARGLAGRETQYF.

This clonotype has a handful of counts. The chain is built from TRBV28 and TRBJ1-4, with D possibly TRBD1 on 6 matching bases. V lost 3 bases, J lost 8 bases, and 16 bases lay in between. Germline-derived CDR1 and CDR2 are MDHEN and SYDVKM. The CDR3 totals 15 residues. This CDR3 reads CASSLGRGLYEKLFF. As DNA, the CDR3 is TGTGCCAGCAGTTTGGGCAGGGGTTTATACGAAAAACTGTTTTTT.

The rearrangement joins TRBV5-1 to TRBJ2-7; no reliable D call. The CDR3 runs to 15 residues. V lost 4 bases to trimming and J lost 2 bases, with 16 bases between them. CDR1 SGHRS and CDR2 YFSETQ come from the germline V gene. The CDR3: CASSESYGEPYEQYF. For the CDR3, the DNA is TGCGCCAGCAGCGAGTCTTACGGCGAACCCTACGAGCAGTACTTC.

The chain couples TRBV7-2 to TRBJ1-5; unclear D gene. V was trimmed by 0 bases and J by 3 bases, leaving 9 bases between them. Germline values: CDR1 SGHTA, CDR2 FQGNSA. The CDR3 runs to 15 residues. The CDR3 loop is CASSLAGGNNQPQHF. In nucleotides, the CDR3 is TGTGCCAGCAGCTTAGCAGGTGGTAACAATCAGCCCCAGCATTTT.

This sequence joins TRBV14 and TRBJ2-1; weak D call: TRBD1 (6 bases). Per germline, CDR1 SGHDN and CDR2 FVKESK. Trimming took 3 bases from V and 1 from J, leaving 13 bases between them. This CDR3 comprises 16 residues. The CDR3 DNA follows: TGTGCCAGCAGCCAGCCGCAGGGGTCTTCCTACAATGAGCAGTTCTTC. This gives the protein CASSQPQGSSYNEQFF.

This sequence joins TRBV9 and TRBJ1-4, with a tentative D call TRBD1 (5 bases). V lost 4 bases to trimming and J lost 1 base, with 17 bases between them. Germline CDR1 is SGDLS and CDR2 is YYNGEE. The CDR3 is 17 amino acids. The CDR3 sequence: CASSSPFGTETNEKLFF. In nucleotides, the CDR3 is TGTGCCAGCAGCTCTCCTTTTGGGACGGAAACTAATGAAAAACTGTTTTTT.